This entry describes one T cell receptor (beta chain). The sample is drawn from a study of T cell changes during pregnancy in multiple sclerosis. The V and J ends lost 4 bases and 6 bases respectively, with 8 bases between them. Germline V CDR1 and CDR2: SGHRS, YFSETQ. The CDR3 loop spans 11 amino acids. Data came from immunoSEQ multiplex PCR; TCRdb stores just in-frame clones and leaves some out. Of about 110,000 clones listed, about nine tenths are singletons. The sequencing here drew on peripheral blood, taken after pregnancy. This TCR derives from a female donor with multiple sclerosis, enrolled in a pregnancy study. This chain joins TRBV5-1 and TRBJ2-7; D might be TRBD1 (5 bases). DNA of the CDR3: TGCGCCAGCAGCCCTGACAGCGAGCAGTACTTC. Protein sequence: CASSPDSEQYF. Complete variable domain (other parts from reference TRBV5-1 and TRBJ2-7): KAGVTQTPRYLIKTRGQQVTLSCSPISGHRSVSWYQQTPGQGLQFLFEYFSETQRNKGNFPGRFSGRQFSNSRSEMNVSTLELGDSALYLCASSPDSEQYFGPGTRLTVT.